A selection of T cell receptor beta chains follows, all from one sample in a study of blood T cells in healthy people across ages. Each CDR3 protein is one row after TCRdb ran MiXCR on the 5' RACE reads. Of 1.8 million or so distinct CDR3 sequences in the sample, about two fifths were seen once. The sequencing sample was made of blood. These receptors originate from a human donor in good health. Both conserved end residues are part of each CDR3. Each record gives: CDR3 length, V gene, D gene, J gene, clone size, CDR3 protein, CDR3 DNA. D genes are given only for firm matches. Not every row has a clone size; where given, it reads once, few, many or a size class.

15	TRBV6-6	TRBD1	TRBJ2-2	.	CASSTGQEDTGELFF	TGTGCCAGCAGTACCGGACAGGAGGACACCGGGGAGCTGTTTTTT
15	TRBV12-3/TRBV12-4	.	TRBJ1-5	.	CASTATGYSNQPQHF	TGTGCCAGCACGGCTACGGGCTATAGCAATCAGCCCCAGCATTTT
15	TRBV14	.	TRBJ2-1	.	CASSLRSGSYNEQFF	TGTGCCAGCAGCTTGCGGTCGGGGAGCTACAATGAGCAGTTCTTC
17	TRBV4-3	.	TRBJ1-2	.	CANSQDDQTAGIYGYTF	TGCGCCAACAGCCAAGATGACCAGACGGCTGGAATATATGGCTACACCTTC
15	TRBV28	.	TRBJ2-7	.	CASTGGRYTSYEQYF	TGTGCCAGCACTGGTGGGCGGTACACTTCCTACGAGCAGTACTTC
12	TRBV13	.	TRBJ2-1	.	CASSSTNNEQFF	TGTGCCAGCAGCTCAACGAACAATGAGCAGTTCTTC
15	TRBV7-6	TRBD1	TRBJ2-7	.	CASSSWGQGAGEQYF	TGTGCCAGCAGCTCGTGGGGACAGGGGGCAGGCGAGCAGTACTTC
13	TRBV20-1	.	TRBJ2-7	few	CSASGGGPYEQYF	TGCAGTGCCTCAGGAGGGGGCCCCTACGAGCAGTACTTC
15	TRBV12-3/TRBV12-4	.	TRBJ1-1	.	CASSPGAASNTEAFF	TGTGCCAGCAGCCCAGGAGCGGCTTCGAACACTGAAGCTTTCTTT
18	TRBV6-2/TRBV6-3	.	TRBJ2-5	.	CASSYSPRSRGFQETQYF	TGTGCCAGCAGTTACTCCCCTAGGAGTAGGGGGTTCCAAGAGACCCAGTACTTC
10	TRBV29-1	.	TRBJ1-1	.	CSYGRGEAFF	TGCAGCTATGGGAGAGGGGAAGCTTTCTTT
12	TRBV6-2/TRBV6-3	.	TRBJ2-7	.	CASRPQGGEQYF	TGTGCCAGCAGACCGCAGGGAGGCGAGCAGTACTTC
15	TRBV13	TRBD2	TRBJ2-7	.	CASSLRGSAPYEQYF	TGTGCCAGCAGCCTGCGGGGGTCCGCTCCCTACGAGCAGTACTTC
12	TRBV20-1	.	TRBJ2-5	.	CSARLLSPPQYF	TGCAGTGCTAGACTGCTCTCCCCGCCCCAGTACTTC
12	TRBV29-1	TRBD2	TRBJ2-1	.	CSVIGLEETQFF	TGCAGCGTTATAGGACTAGAAGAGACCCAGTTCTTC
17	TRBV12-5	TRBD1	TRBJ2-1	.	CASGFNPPGQPIYEQFF	TGTGCTAGTGGTTTTAACCCCCCGGGACAGCCTATCTACGAGCAGTTCTTC
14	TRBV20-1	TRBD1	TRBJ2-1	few	CSAERDRGYNEQFF	TGCAGTGCAGAGAGGGACAGGGGCTACAATGAGCAGTTCTTC
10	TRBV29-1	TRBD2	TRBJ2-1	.	CSVGGTSGAF	TGCAGCGTTGGCGGGACTAGCGGTGCCTTC
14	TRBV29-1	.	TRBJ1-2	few	CSVEVSNTNYGYTF	TGCAGCGTTGAGGTCAGCAATACTAACTATGGCTACACCTTC
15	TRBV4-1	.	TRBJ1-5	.	CASSQGAWGDQPQHF	TGCGCCAGCAGCCAAGGGGCGTGGGGGGATCAGCCCCAGCATTTT
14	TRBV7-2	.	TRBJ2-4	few	CASSLAGRTNIQYF	TGTGCCAGCAGCTTAGCAGGGCGGACAAACATTCAGTACTTC
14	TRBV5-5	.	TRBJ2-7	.	CASSLLSVRDEQYF	TGTGCCAGCAGCCTTTTGTCGGTCCGAGACGAGCAGTACTTC
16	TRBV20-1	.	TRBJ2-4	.	CSARGKGQLAKNIQYF	TGCAGTGCTAGAGGGAAGGGCCAGCTAGCCAAAAACATTCAGTACTTC
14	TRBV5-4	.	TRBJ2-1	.	CASSSTTASNEQFF	TGTGCCAGCAGCTCGACTACAGCTTCCAATGAGCAGTTCTTC
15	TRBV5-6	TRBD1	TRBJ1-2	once	CASSWDRGIGYGYTF	TGTGCCAGCAGCTGGGACAGGGGCATTGGCTATGGCTACACCTTC
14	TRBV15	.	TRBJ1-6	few	CATSRDQGNSPLHF	TGTGCCACCAGCAGAGATCAGGGGAATTCACCCCTCCACTTT
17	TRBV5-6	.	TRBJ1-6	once	CASSLGDRRNVNSPLHF	TGTGCCAGCAGCTTGGGGGACCGCCGGAACGTGAATTCACCCCTCCACTTT
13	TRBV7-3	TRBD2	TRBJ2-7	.	CASSLDAGGEQYF	TGTGCCAGCAGCTTAGATGCGGGGGGCGAGCAGTACTTC
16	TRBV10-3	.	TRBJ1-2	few	CAISDTGLPANYGYTF	TGTGCCATCAGTGATACAGGACTTCCTGCTAACTATGGCTACACCTTC
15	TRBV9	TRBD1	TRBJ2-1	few	CASSVEQGVYNEQFF	TGTGCCAGCAGCGTAGAACAGGGGGTCTACAATGAGCAGTTCTTC
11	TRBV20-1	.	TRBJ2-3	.	CSGRAGSTQYF	TGCAGTGGGAGAGCCGGGTCTACGCAGTATTTT
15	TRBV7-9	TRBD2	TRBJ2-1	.	CASSSPGTSSNEQFF	TGTGCCAGCAGCTCCCCCGGGACTAGTAGCAATGAGCAGTTCTTC
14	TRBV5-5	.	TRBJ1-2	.	CASSPDLANYGYTF	TGTGCCAGCAGCCCGGATCTAGCTAACTATGGCTACACCTTC
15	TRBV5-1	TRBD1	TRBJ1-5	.	CASSLDRGQDQPQHF	TGCGCCAGCAGCTTGGACAGGGGGCAGGATCAGCCCCAGCATTTT